A single sample is the source of the 30 T cell receptor beta chains below, sequenced in a study of T cell clones after liver transplantation. Using immunoSEQ multiplex PCR, the repertoire was profiled, and TCRdb retains in-frame clones only, with some absent. The table lists roughly 120,000 clones, 90% of them singletons, with around 0.83% in the top ten. The specimen comprised CD4+ T cells from blood, sampled 12 months after liver transplant. The receptor source for this set is a human patient who received a liver transplant. Some T cells may possibly be graft donor cells.

This clone appeared a few times. This sequence joins TRBV19 and TRBJ2-3; D gene uncertain. The CDR3 spans 13 residues. Trimming removed 3 bases from V and 2 bases from J, with 6 bases in between. CDR1 and CDR2 from the germline V gene are LNHDA and SQIVND (reference sequence). CDR3 sequence: CASSIVDTDTQYF. Here the CDR3 DNA reads TGTGCCAGTAGTATCGTTGACACAGATACGCAGTATTTT.

The genes are TRBV5-1 and TRBJ2-1; 11 positions agree with TRBD2. J lost 6 bases, V lost 2 bases, and 1 base had no gene match. CDR1 and CDR2 from the germline V gene are SGHRS and YFSETQ. The CDR3 runs 14 residues. The DNA for the CDR3 is TGCGCCAGCAGCTTCACTAGCGGGAGCAATGAGCAGTTCTTC. Amino acid sequence: CASSFTSGSNEQFF. Looking up the rest from reference TRBV5-1 and TRBJ2-1 gives the full variable domain: KAGVTQTPRYLIKTRGQQVTLSCSPISGHRSVSWYQQTPGQGLQFLFEYFSETQRNKGNFPGRFSGRQFSNSRSEMNVSTLELGDSALYLCASSFTSGSNEQFFGPGTRLTVL.

The chain has TRBV29-1 and TRBJ2-3, with TRBD1 identical over 10 bases. With V trimmed by 7 bases and J by 3 bases, 7 bases remained unmatched. The CDR3 extends over 14 amino acids. The germline V gene has CDR1 SQVTM and CDR2 ANQGSEA. The CDR3 DNA sequence: TGCAGCGCTACGTGGACAGGGGGTACAGATACGCAGTATTTT. Protein product: CSATWTGGTDTQYF.

The rearrangement links TRBV7-3 to TRBJ2-5, with D uncertain. The germline V and J ends were trimmed by 5 bases and 2 bases, with 9 bases remaining between them. The CDR3 covers 13 residues. Germline lookup yields CDR1 SGHTA and CDR2 FQGTGA. This chain's CDR3 is CASSLSPQETQYF. In nucleotides, the CDR3 is TGTGCCAGCAGCCTCTCCCCACAAGAGACCCAGTACTTC.

The count of this clone is one. CDR3 DNA sequence: TGTGCCAGCAGCTTAGCCCGGCGGAGCTACGAGCAGTACTTC. Translating gives CASSLARRSYEQYF. The chain couples TRBV7-2 to TRBJ2-7; D is undetermined. Germline V gene lookup returns CDR1 SGHTA and CDR2 FQGNSA. The V and J ends lost 0 bases and 3 bases respectively, with 9 bases between them. The CDR3 spans 14 residues.

The J gene is TRBJ1-4, the V gene TRBV21-1; TRBD1, the D gene given by the table, was not confirmed from the DNA. TRBV21-1 is a pseudogene segment. This CDR3 contains 16 residues. CDR3 amino acids: CASSKFCRQGDEKLFF. The CDR3 DNA follows: TGTGCCAGCAGCAAATTTTGTCGACAGGGGGATGAAAAACTGTTTTTT.

The rearrangement uses TRBV4-3 and TRBJ1-2; D possibly corresponds to TRBD1 (5 bases). CDR3 size: 15 residues. CDR1 and CDR2 from the germline V gene are LGHNA and YSLEER. Trimming removed 0 bases from V and 4 bases from J, with 12 bases in between. The DNA for the CDR3 is TGCGCCAGCAGCCAAGATCGCGCGACAGCCTATGGCTACACCTTC. The encoded protein is CASSQDRATAYGYTF.

This sequence joins TRBV11-3 and TRBJ2-5; either TRBD1 or TRBD2 may fit D (5 bases each). Between the trimmed V and J ends, which lost 1 base and 9 bases, there was a span of 6 bases. From germline, CDR1 is SGHNT and CDR2 YENEEA. CDR3 length: 11 amino acids. The CDR3 sequence: CASSLGDPQYF. The CDR3 DNA reads as TGTGCCAGCAGCTTAGGGGACCCCCAGTACTTC.

The gene calls are TRBV10-3 and TRBJ1-2; 9 nucleotides line up with TRBD1. The CDR3 covers 14 residues. Germline V lookup: CDR1 ENHRY, CDR2 SYGVKD. The V gene end was trimmed by 2 bases and the J gene end by 8 bases; junction bases not matched to a gene: 6. DNA of the CDR3: TGTGCCATCAGTGAGGGTGGACAGGGGATGGGCTACACCTTC. It encodes CAISEGGQGMGYTF.

The chain employs TRBV11-2 and TRBJ2-1; D gene ambiguous. Trimming took off 2 bases at V and 9 bases at J, with 8 bases between the two ends. CDR3 size: 12 residues. Germline V gene sequence: CDR1 SGHAT, CDR2 FQNNGV. The CDR3, as DNA: TGTGCCAGCAGCTTAAGGGTGAGTGAGCAGTTCTTC. It is translated as CASSLRVSEQFF.

The rearrangement links TRBV2 to TRBJ2-7, with D possibly being TRBD1 (6 bases). Germline-derived CDR1 and CDR2 are SNHLY and FYNNEI. The germline V and J ends were trimmed by 8 bases and 4 bases, with 15 bases remaining between them. This CDR3 is built from 13 residues. The CDR3 here is CASHGVGGYEQYF. CDR3 in DNA: TGTGCCAGCCATGGGGTAGGGGGATACGAGCAGTACTTC.

J is TRBJ2-1 and V is TRBV11-3; D unresolved. Germline V gene sequence: CDR1 SGHNT, CDR2 YENEEA. V was cut by 1 base and J by 6 bases, with 7 bases left in between. CDR3 length: 13 amino acids. CDR3 loop: CASSLAASNEQFF. CDR3 bases: TGTGCCAGCAGCTTAGCGGCCAGCAATGAGCAGTTCTTC.

The V gene is TRBV29-1, the J gene TRBJ1-2; 9 bases are shared with TRBD1. J lost 2 bases, V lost 3 bases, and 4 bases had no gene match. This CDR3 is 14 amino acids long. Germline V gives CDR1 SQVTM, CDR2 ANQGSEA. The DNA of the CDR3 is TGCAGCGTTGATAAAGGGACAGGGAACTATGGCTACACCTTC. The encoded protein is CSVDKGTGNYGYTF.

V and J are TRBV7-2 and TRBJ1-5; TRBD1 is a possible D gene (5 bases). Trimming stripped 3 bases from V and 1 base from J, with 7 bases between. Germline V gene sequence: CDR1 SGHTA, CDR2 FQGNSA. The CDR3 is 14 residues long. CDR3 DNA: TGTGCCAGCAGCTTTTGGGGGAGCAATCAGCCCCAGCATTTT. It specifies CASSFWGSNQPQHF.

The V call is TRBV2, the J call TRBJ1-5; D is undetermined. In germline, CDR1 is SNHLY, CDR2 FYNNEI. The CDR3 consists of 12 residues. V lost 3 bases to trimming and J lost 7 bases, with 7 bases between them. The CDR3 is CASSDEDQPQHF. In DNA, the CDR3 is TGTGCCAGCAGTGATGAGGACCAGCCCCAGCATTTT.

This sequence joins TRBV6-5 and TRBJ2-5; possibly TRBD2 for D (5 bases). The germline CDR1 and CDR2 sequences are MNHEY and SVGAGI. V was shortened by 2 bases and J by 2 bases, with 15 bases between the two germline ends. The length of the CDR3 is 16 residues. As DNA, the CDR3 is TGTGCCAGCAGTTACACGCCGCTAGCCAGGCAAGAGACCCAGTACTTC. It codes for CASSYTPLARQETQYF.

This clone was observed a single time. The chain uses TRBV29-1 and TRBJ2-7; TRBD1 is a possible D gene (6 bases). The CDR3 is 12 residues long. V was shortened by 8 bases and J by 7 bases, with 18 bases between the two germline ends. The V gene's germline CDR1 is SQVTM and CDR2 ANQGSEA. The CDR3 bases are TGCAGCACCTCGTCTGGGGGCGGAGAGCAGTACTTC. This codes for CSTSSGGGEQYF.

This chain uses TRBV11-2 with TRBJ2-3, with a tentative D call TRBD2 (6 bases). V was cut by 0 bases and J by 7 bases, with 17 bases left in between. In germline, CDR1 is SGHAT, CDR2 FQNNGV. CDR3 size: 16 residues. DNA for the CDR3: TGTGCCAGCAGCTTAGATCAAGCAGCGGGCAGGCATACGCAGTATTTT. The encoded protein is CASSLDQAAGRHTQYF.

CDR3 nucleotide sequence: TGTGCCAGCAGCTTCTTGGCGGTCCGCTCCTACAATGAGCAGTTCTTC. Residues: CASSFLAVRSYNEQFF. The chain has TRBV7-9 and TRBJ2-1, with no clear D. The CDR3 consists of 16 residues. V dropped 3 bases and J dropped 0 bases, with 12 bases sitting between them. CDR1 and CDR2 from the germline V gene are SEHNR and FQNEAQ (reference sequence).

This chain uses TRBV11-1 with TRBJ2-1, with 10 bases aligning to TRBD2. The trim removed 4 bases at V and 0 bases at J, leaving 6 bases unmatched. Germline CDR1 SGHAT, CDR2 FQDESV (reference sequence). There are 17 residues in the CDR3. CDR3 protein: CASSWTGTSVSYNEQFF. The CDR3 DNA follows: TGTGCCAGCAGCTGGACCGGGACTAGCGTCTCCTACAATGAGCAGTTCTTC.

The chain carries TRBV6-4 and TRBJ2-4; D not resolved. V shed 4 bases and J shed 2 bases, with 6 bases lying between them. Per the germline V gene, CDR1 is MRHNA and CDR2 is SNTAGT. The CDR3 has 13 residues. This CDR3 reads CASSADSKNIQYF. The CDR3 DNA follows: TGTGCCAGCAGTGCAGATTCCAAAAACATTCAGTACTTC.

This clone was seen just once. The J gene is TRBJ2-2, the V gene TRBV18; 15 nucleotides align to TRBD2. The V gene end was trimmed by 6 bases and the J gene end by 3 bases; junction bases not matched to a gene: 5. Germline V gives CDR1 KGHSH, CDR2 LQKENI. There are 17 residues in the CDR3. The CDR3 sequence: CASSRTSGRADTGELFF. DNA for the CDR3: TGTGCCAGCTCTCGGACTAGCGGGAGGGCCGACACCGGGGAGCTGTTTTTT. The entire variable domain, with the rest obtained from reference TRBV18 and TRBJ2-2, is as follows: NAGVMQNPRHLVRRRGQEARLRCSPMKGHSHVYWYRQLPEEGLKFMVYLQKENIIDESGMPKERFSAEFPKEGPSILRIQQVVRGDSAAYFCASSRTSGRADTGELFFGEGSRLTVL.

A note on this clone: This sample also contains other DNA sequences that code for the same CDR3. The rearrangement uses TRBV27 and TRBJ2-1; D possibly corresponds to TRBD1 (6 bases). Germline CDR1 MNHEY, CDR2 SMNVEV (reference sequence). Trimming removed 8 bases at V and 5 bases at J, with 19 bases between. The CDR3 sequence is 15 residues long. Here the CDR3 DNA reads TGTGCCAGCCATTCGTTGGACAGCTTTAACAATGAGCAGTTCTTC. It yields the protein CASHSLDSFNNEQFF.

This clone was found once. The DNA of the CDR3 is TGTGCCAGCAGCCGAGGGACAGGGGCCTACGAGCAGTACTTC. Amino acids: CASSRGTGAYEQYF. The genes are TRBV11-3 and TRBJ2-7, with 10 bases aligning to TRBD1. The CDR3 consists of 14 residues. Trimming took 5 bases from V and 2 from J; bases not matched to a gene: 3. Germline CDR1 SGHNT, CDR2 YENEEA.

V and J are TRBV28 and TRBJ2-5, with D perhaps TRBD1 (6 bases). Germline V gene data show CDR1 as MDHEN and CDR2 as SYDVKM. Trimming pared 6 bases from V and 5 bases from J, leaving 13 bases between. The CDR3 runs 13 residues. CDR3 DNA: TGTGCCAGCAGATCACAGGGCAGGGAGACCCAGTACTTC. Amino acids: CASRSQGRETQYF. Looking up the rest from reference TRBV28 and TRBJ2-5 gives the full variable domain: DVKVTQSSRYLVKRTGEKVFLECVQDMDHENMFWYRQDPGLGLRLIYFSYDVKMKEKGDIPEGYSVSREKKERFSLILESASTNQTSMYLCASRSQGRETQYFGPGTRLLVL.

The genes are TRBV28 and TRBJ2-3; D is possibly TRBD2 (6 bases). From germline, CDR1 is MDHEN and CDR2 SYDVKM. V lost 6 bases and J 0 bases, leaving 16 bases between the germline ends. The CDR3 covers 16 residues. The CDR3 DNA follows: TGTGCCAGCAGAACCTATGGTGGGGGGAGCACAGATACGCAGTATTTT. Its translation is CASRTYGGGSTDTQYF.

The chain has TRBV19 and TRBJ2-2; a possible D gene is TRBD1 (6 bases). The V end was cut by 0 bases, the J end by 4 bases, with 9 bases between. In germline, CDR1 is LNHDA, CDR2 SQIVND (reference sequence). This CDR3 spans 15 amino acids. CDR3 in amino acids: CASSIEGQATGELFF. In DNA, the CDR3 is TGTGCCAGTAGTATAGAGGGACAAGCCACCGGGGAGCTGTTTTTT.

The genes are TRBV4-2 and TRBJ2-7, with D tentatively TRBD1 or TRBD2 (5 bases each). Germline V gives CDR1 LGHNA, CDR2 YNFKEQ. This CDR3 has 15 amino acids. Trimming pared 0 bases from V and 2 bases from J, leaving 11 bases between. CDR3 protein: CASSQERGKPYEQYF. The CDR3 DNA reads as TGTGCCAGCAGCCAAGAGAGGGGAAAACCCTACGAGCAGTACTTC.

The chain recombines TRBV7-2 with TRBJ2-7; tentative D call: TRBD2 (5 bases). Between the trimmed V and J ends, which lost 1 base and 2 bases, there was a span of 12 bases. CDR1 is SGHTA and CDR2 is FQGNSA in the germline V gene. There are 15 residues in the CDR3. Here the CDR3 reads CASSLDNSAAYEQYF. The CDR3 bases are TGTGCCAGCAGCTTAGATAATAGCGCCGCCTACGAGCAGTACTTC. Full variable domain (missing parts from reference TRBV7-2 and TRBJ2-7): GAGVSQSPSNKVTEKGKDVELRCDPISGHTALYWYRQSLGQGLEFLIYFQGNSAPDKSGLPSDRFSAERTGGSVSTLTIQRTQQEDSAVYLCASSLDNSAAYEQYFGPGTRLTVT.

This chain uses TRBV9 with TRBJ2-2; D unresolved. The CDR3 is made up of 14 amino acids. Trimming pared 0 bases from V and 5 bases from J, leaving 8 bases between. Looked up from germline, CDR1 is SGDLS and CDR2 is YYNGEE. The CDR3 DNA follows: TGTGCCAGCAGCGTAGCTACGGATACCGGGGAGCTGTTTTTT. Protein sequence: CASSVATDTGELFF.